The rows below give T cell receptor beta chains drawn from one sample of a study of identical twins. Each CDR3 protein gets one entry after TCRdb re-called the 5' RACE reads with MiXCR. The sample consists of 350,000 to 450,000 distinct CDR3 sequences, about a fifth of them appearing once. Sequencing was carried out using naive T cells sorted from blood. The receptors shown here come from a man in his fifties or sixties in good health. Each CDR3 is given with its conserved first and last residue. D genes are given only for firm matches. The size of a clone is reported for some rows only, either as once, few or many, or as a class for expanded clones.

D gene: NA; clone size: NA; V gene: TRBV4-1; J gene: TRBJ1-2; CDR3 DNA: TGCGCCAGCAGCCAAGATTCCGGTGCCAGAAGGGACTATGGCTACACCTTC; CDR3 protein: CASSQDSGARRDYGYTF
D gene: NA; clone size: NA; V gene: TRBV9; J gene: TRBJ2-3; CDR3 DNA: TGTGCCAGCAGCGTAGTTGGCCACGCCCGCGGTACGCAGTATTTT; CDR3 protein: CASSVVGHARGTQYF
D gene: NA; clone size: many; V gene: TRBV18; J gene: TRBJ2-6; CDR3 DNA: TGTGCCAGCTCCGGCCCCTACGTAGACAACGTCCTGACTTTC; CDR3 protein: CASSGPYVDNVLTF
D gene: TRBD1; clone size: once; V gene: TRBV29-1; J gene: TRBJ2-7; CDR3 DNA: TGCAGCGTTATTGGGACAGGTTATTCCTACGAGCAGTACTTC; CDR3 protein: CSVIGTGYSYEQYF
D gene: TRBD2; clone size: NA; V gene: TRBV20-1; J gene: TRBJ2-5; CDR3 DNA: TGCAGTGCTAGGCTCCCGGGACTAGTTGGGGGATTC; CDR3 protein: CSARLPGLVGGF
D gene: NA; clone size: NA; V gene: TRBV7-2; J gene: TRBJ1-2; CDR3 DNA: TGTGCCAGCAGCTTAAACCCTCAGGGGAACTATGGCTACACCTTC; CDR3 protein: CASSLNPQGNYGYTF
D gene: NA; clone size: NA; V gene: TRBV20-1; J gene: TRBJ1-1; CDR3 DNA: TGCAGTGCTAATGGCCCCCTTAACACTGAAGCTTTCTTT; CDR3 protein: CSANGPLNTEAFF
D gene: NA; clone size: many; V gene: TRBV20-1; J gene: TRBJ1-3; CDR3 DNA: TGCAGTGCTAGATGGGGAAACACCATATATTTT; CDR3 protein: CSARWGNTIYF
D gene: NA; clone size: many; V gene: TRBV6-1; J gene: TRBJ2-7; CDR3 DNA: TGTGCCAGCAGTGACATCCCGAGGGACAACGAGCAGTACTTC; CDR3 protein: CASSDIPRDNEQYF
D gene: NA; clone size: few; V gene: TRBV4-2; J gene: TRBJ1-1; CDR3 DNA: TGTGCCAGCAGCCAAGTTACAGCCAGGAACACTGAAGCTTTCTTT; CDR3 protein: CASSQVTARNTEAFF
D gene: TRBD2; clone size: once; V gene: TRBV9; J gene: TRBJ2-7; CDR3 DNA: TGTGCCAGAAGCGTAGGGGAGCGGGGCTCCTACGAGCAGTACTTC; CDR3 protein: CARSVGERGSYEQYF
D gene: TRBD1; clone size: many; V gene: TRBV6-2/TRBV6-3; J gene: TRBJ2-7; CDR3 DNA: TGTGCCAGCATTTTACCGGGACAGGGGGAATGGAACGAGCAGTACTTC; CDR3 protein: CASILPGQGEWNEQYF
D gene: NA; clone size: many; V gene: TRBV20-1; J gene: TRBJ2-7; CDR3 DNA: TGCAGTGCTAGAGATCGGGCTGGGGGGAACTACGAGCAGTACTTC; CDR3 protein: CSARDRAGGNYEQYF
D gene: NA; clone size: many; V gene: TRBV6-2/TRBV6-3; J gene: TRBJ2-7; CDR3 DNA: TGTGCCAGCAGTACCCGGGACTCCAACTCCTACGAGCAGTACTTC; CDR3 protein: CASSTRDSNSYEQYF
D gene: TRBD2; clone size: NA; V gene: TRBV7-2; J gene: TRBJ2-1; CDR3 DNA: TGTGCCAGCAGCTTAGGCGGACAAGCGGGGGTTGGTGAGCAGTTCTTC; CDR3 protein: CASSLGGQAGVGEQFF
D gene: NA; clone size: many; V gene: TRBV12-3/TRBV12-4; J gene: TRBJ2-3; CDR3 DNA: TGTGCCAGCAGCCCCCCTGATAGGGGGGCGCAGTATTTT; CDR3 protein: CASSPPDRGAQYF
D gene: TRBD2; clone size: NA; V gene: TRBV3-1; J gene: TRBJ2-1; CDR3 DNA: TGTGCCAGCAGCTTCGGACTAGCGGTATCCAATGAGCAGTTCTTC; CDR3 protein: CASSFGLAVSNEQFF
D gene: TRBD2; clone size: many; V gene: TRBV20-1; J gene: TRBJ2-1; CDR3 DNA: TGCAGTGCAACAACCGGGACTAGCGCTACCAATGAGCAGTTCTTC; CDR3 protein: CSATTGTSATNEQFF
D gene: NA; clone size: NA; V gene: TRBV4-1; J gene: TRBJ2-3; CDR3 DNA: TGCGCCAGCAGCCAAGATGGACGGAGTACCTCAGATACGCAGTATTTT; CDR3 protein: CASSQDGRSTSDTQYF
D gene: NA; clone size: few; V gene: TRBV12-3/TRBV12-4; J gene: TRBJ2-2; CDR3 DNA: TGTGCCAGCCACCCCAGGGCGAACACCGGGGAGCTGTTTTTT; CDR3 protein: CASHPRANTGELFF
D gene: NA; clone size: NA; V gene: TRBV4-1; J gene: TRBJ2-7; CDR3 DNA: TGCGCCAGCAGCCAAGGGGTGGGACTCTACCTACGGGAGCAGTACTTC; CDR3 protein: CASSQGVGLYLREQYF
D gene: TRBD1; clone size: few; V gene: TRBV28; J gene: TRBJ1-4; CDR3 DNA: TGTGCCAGCAGCCGGGGGCGAGGGGGCAATGAAAAACTGTTTTTT; CDR3 protein: CASSRGRGGNEKLFF
D gene: NA; clone size: NA; V gene: TRBV18; J gene: TRBJ1-1; CDR3 DNA: TGTGCCAGCTCACTCGGACAGTTAGAAGCTTTCTTT; CDR3 protein: CASSLGQLEAFF
D gene: TRBD2; clone size: few; V gene: TRBV27; J gene: TRBJ2-3; CDR3 DNA: TGTGCCAGCAGCAGAATAGCGGGGGGGCGGGATACGCAGTATTTT; CDR3 protein: CASSRIAGGRDTQYF
D gene: NA; clone size: many; V gene: TRBV29-1; J gene: TRBJ2-7; CDR3 DNA: TGCAGCGTAGAAGGACAGTACTCCTACGAGCAGTACTTC; CDR3 protein: CSVEGQYSYEQYF
D gene: TRBD1; clone size: NA; V gene: TRBV6-5; J gene: TRBJ2-7; CDR3 DNA: TGTGCCAGCAGTTACTCTCCAGGGGGAAAACTATACGAGCAGTACTTC; CDR3 protein: CASSYSPGGKLYEQYF
D gene: NA; clone size: many; V gene: TRBV20-1; J gene: TRBJ1-1; CDR3 DNA: TGCAGTGCTAGGAATCCGGCAAACACTGAAGCTTTCTTT; CDR3 protein: CSARNPANTEAFF
D gene: NA; clone size: few; V gene: TRBV29-1; J gene: TRBJ1-2; CDR3 DNA: TGCAGCGTTTATGACACGGCTAACTATGGCTACACCTTC; CDR3 protein: CSVYDTANYGYTF
D gene: NA; clone size: few; V gene: TRBV5-1; J gene: TRBJ2-7; CDR3 DNA: TGCGCCAGCAGCTTGGGGGACGACGAGCAGTACTTC; CDR3 protein: CASSLGDDEQYF
D gene: NA; clone size: many; V gene: TRBV27; J gene: TRBJ2-5; CDR3 DNA: TGCGCCAGCAGCTTTAAAGAGACCCAGTACTTC; CDR3 protein: CASSFKETQYF
D gene: TRBD1; clone size: few; V gene: TRBV6-1; J gene: TRBJ2-1; CDR3 DNA: TGTGCCAGCAGGCCTACTCCGGGACAGGGATACAATGAGCAGTTCTTC; CDR3 protein: CASRPTPGQGYNEQFF
D gene: NA; clone size: few; V gene: TRBV11-1; J gene: TRBJ1-4; CDR3 DNA: TGTGCCAGCAGCCCCGGCGGGACTGCTCAGGACTTCAATACTAATGAAAAACTGTTTTTT; CDR3 protein: CASSPGGTAQDFNTNEKLFF
D gene: NA; clone size: many; V gene: TRBV12-3/TRBV12-4; J gene: TRBJ2-1; CDR3 DNA: TGTGCCAGCAGTTTAGCGCTAGAGCAGTTCTTC; CDR3 protein: CASSLALEQFF
D gene: TRBD2; clone size: NA; V gene: TRBV15; J gene: TRBJ2-5; CDR3 DNA: TGTGCCACCAGCAGTTCTAGCGGACGAGGGGAGACCCAGTACTTC; CDR3 protein: CATSSSSGRGETQYF
D gene: NA; clone size: NA; V gene: TRBV7-9; J gene: TRBJ1-6; CDR3 DNA: TGTGCCAGCCAGGGGACCTCGAGCGGTAATTCACCCCTCCACTTT; CDR3 protein: CASQGTSSGNSPLHF
D gene: NA; clone size: NA; V gene: TRBV29-1; J gene: TRBJ2-1; CDR3 DNA: TGCAGCGTTGAAGGTGCTCGCGGCAGCTCCTACAATGAGCAGTTCTTC; CDR3 protein: CSVEGARGSSYNEQFF
D gene: NA; clone size: few; V gene: TRBV9; J gene: TRBJ2-4; CDR3 DNA: TGTGCCAGCAGCGATCCGGGAGCCAAAAACATTCAGTACTTC; CDR3 protein: CASSDPGAKNIQYF
D gene: NA; clone size: NA; V gene: TRBV29-1; J gene: TRBJ1-3; CDR3 DNA: TGCAGCGTTGAAGACTCTTTCTGGGGGAGAGATGGAAACACCATATATTTT; CDR3 protein: CSVEDSFWGRDGNTIYF
D gene: TRBD2; clone size: NA; V gene: TRBV20-1; J gene: TRBJ2-1; CDR3 DNA: TGCAGTGCTGTTAGCGGGAGGGCCTACAATGAGCAGTTCTTC; CDR3 protein: CSAVSGRAYNEQFF
D gene: NA; clone size: few; V gene: TRBV5-1; J gene: TRBJ2-1; CDR3 DNA: TGCGCCAGCAGCTACCGGGACTGGAACTACAATGAGCAGTTCTTC; CDR3 protein: CASSYRDWNYNEQFF
D gene: TRBD1; clone size: NA; V gene: TRBV4-2; J gene: TRBJ2-5; CDR3 DNA: TGTGCCAGCAGCCAAGGGGACAGGGGGCAGGGGACCCAGTACTTC; CDR3 protein: CASSQGDRGQGTQYF
D gene: TRBD1; clone size: NA; V gene: TRBV5-1; J gene: TRBJ2-7; CDR3 DNA: TGCGCCAGCAGGGGACCCGGGACAGGGGAAGGGTACGAGCAGTACTTC; CDR3 protein: CASRGPGTGEGYEQYF
D gene: TRBD1; clone size: NA; V gene: TRBV12-3/TRBV12-4; J gene: TRBJ1-6; CDR3 DNA: TGTGCCAGCAGTCACGGACAGGCTGGATCACCCCTCCACTTT; CDR3 protein: CASSHGQAGSPLHF